The 32 T cell receptor beta chains below were found in one sample sequenced in a study of shared clonotypes between healthy human individuals. Assay: immunoSEQ multiplex PCR; the TCRdb copy retains only in-frame clones and omits some. Of about 1.1 million clones listed, 75% to 80% are singletons. The source material was memory CD4+ T cells from PBMCs. Subset of the sample: CD45RA-negative fraction. All receptors come from a man aged 18 to 29 in good health. Some clones in this sample may be carry-over from other donors' samples.

Comments on this clone: Additional DNA sequences in this sample encode the identical CDR3. The chain recombines TRBV5-4 with TRBJ2-3; 8 bases line up with TRBD2. The CDR3 is 15 amino acids. Germline V gene data show CDR1 as SGHNT and CDR2 as YYREEE (reference sequence). V lost 3 bases to trimming and J lost 0 bases; unmatched junction nucleotides: 3. The CDR3 DNA sequence: TGTGCCAGCAGCTCCGCTAGCGGGAGCACAGATACGCAGTATTTT. It codes for CASSSASGSTDTQYF.

This clone was detected a few times. The rearrangement uses TRBV7-6 and TRBJ2-1, with TRBD2 identical over 8 bases. With V trimmed by 6 bases and J by 10 bases, 14 bases remained unmatched. This CDR3 is built from 15 residues. Germline lookup yields CDR1 SGHVS and CDR2 FNYEAQ. CDR3 sequence: CASSPYRGRRGEQFF. CDR3 sequence (DNA): TGTGCCAGCAGTCCCTACCGCGGGAGGAGGGGAGAGCAGTTCTTC.

CDR3 in amino acids: CSATGFRTQYF. The CDR3 DNA is TGCAGTGCTACAGGGTTTCGGACCCAGTACTTC. This sequence joins TRBV20-1 and TRBJ2-5; the D gene is possibly TRBD1 (5 bases). Trimming removed 4 bases at V and 7 bases at J, with 10 bases between. This CDR3 is 11 amino acids long. Germline CDR1 and CDR2: DFQATT and SNEGSKA (reference sequence).

The CDR3 sequence: CASSDTVTDTQYF. The CDR3 nucleotides read TGTGCCAGCAGTGACACGGTCACAGATACGCAGTATTTT. The chain uses TRBV6-4 and TRBJ2-3, with D unresolved. Germline loops: CDR1 MRHNA, CDR2 SNTAGT. V shed 2 bases and J shed 2 bases, with 5 bases lying between them. The CDR3 is 13 amino acids.

This chain links TRBV2 with TRBJ2-5; tentative D call: TRBD1 (5 bases). V shed 8 bases and J shed 4 bases, with 11 bases lying between them. The germline gives CDR1 SNHLY, CDR2 FYNNEI. CDR3 length: 12 amino acids. The CDR3 here is CASESGSETQYF. The CDR3 region has the DNA TGTGCCAGCGAATCAGGGTCAGAGACCCAGTACTTC.

The chain uses TRBV7-2 and TRBJ1-2; D gene uncertain. CDR1 and CDR2 from the germline V gene are SGHTA and FQGNSA. V lost 4 bases and J lost 4, with 16 bases in between. CDR3 size: 15 residues. The CDR3 spells CASSSSSVSGYGYTF. CDR3 DNA sequence: TGTGCCAGCAGCTCCTCCAGTGTATCGGGCTATGGCTACACCTTC.

Many counts were recorded for this clone. As DNA, the CDR3 is TGTGCCAGTAGTATAACTCTAACGAATGAGCAGTTCTTC. Translated, it gives CASSITLTNEQFF. The chain is built from TRBV19 and TRBJ2-1; D is undetermined. Deletions cut 2 bases from V and 7 bases from J, with 9 bases between. Germline values: CDR1 LNHDA, CDR2 SQIVND (reference sequence). This CDR3 is built from 13 residues.

CDR3 coding DNA: TGTGCCAGCGCAGACAGCCGCTCTGGAAACACCATATATTTT. It codes for CASADSRSGNTIYF. The rearrangement links TRBV11-2 to TRBJ1-3, with D perhaps matching TRBD1 (5 bases). This CDR3 comprises 14 residues. In germline, CDR1 is SGHAT, CDR2 FQNNGV. Trimming stripped 8 bases from V and 0 bases from J, with 11 bases between.

With regard to this clone: The same CDR3 arises from other DNA sequences in this sample as well. The chain is built from TRBV7-9 and TRBJ2-5; 10 bases line up with TRBD1. Germline V CDR1 and CDR2: SEHNR, FQNEAQ (reference sequence). The CDR3 extends over 14 amino acids. Losses at the gene ends were 4 bases for V and 5 bases for J; bases not matched to a gene: 4. The CDR3: CASSSPGQGETQYF. CDR3 sequence (DNA): TGTGCCAGCAGCTCCCCGGGACAGGGGGAGACCCAGTACTTC.

This chain joins TRBV7-9 and TRBJ2-5, with 11 bases lining up with TRBD1. The CDR3 runs 14 residues. The V and J ends lost 5 bases and 3 bases, in that order; junction bases with no gene match: 2. Germline V CDR1 and CDR2: SEHNR, FQNEAQ (reference sequence). CDR3 DNA sequence: TGTGCCAGCAGCCCGGGACAGGGGGAAGAGACCCAGTACTTC. Protein sequence: CASSPGQGEETQYF.

The DNA of the CDR3 is TGTGCCAGCAGCCCCCTTGGGGCAGAGACCCAGTACTTC. Protein: CASSPLGAETQYF. The chain is built from TRBV11-2 and TRBJ2-5; the D gene is possibly TRBD1 (5 bases). Germline CDR1 is SGHAT and CDR2 is FQNNGV. V lost 5 bases and J 4 bases, leaving 11 bases between the germline ends. CDR3 length equals 13 residues.

This clone has only one observation. The J gene is TRBJ1-1, the V gene TRBV27; perhaps TRBD1 as D (5 bases). Between the trimmed V and J ends, which lost 3 bases and 6 bases, there was a span of 20 bases. Looked up from germline, CDR1 is MNHEY and CDR2 is SMNVEV (reference sequence). The length of the CDR3 is 16 residues. This CDR3 is CASSFIRPQGGAEAFF. CDR3 sequence (DNA): TGTGCCAGCAGTTTCATACGCCCCCAGGGAGGGGCTGAAGCTTTCTTT.

The gene calls are TRBV9 and TRBJ2-3; 9 bases line up with TRBD2. This CDR3 contains 19 residues. The ends lost 4 bases at V and 0 bases at J; junction bases unmatched: 15. Germline V CDR1 and CDR2: SGDLS, YYNGEE. Here the CDR3 DNA reads TGTGCCAGCAGCCCTCGGCCGCGGGAGGGCCCTCAGAGCACAGATACGCAGTATTTT. This gives the protein CASSPRPREGPQSTDTQYF.

The chain recombines TRBV27 with TRBJ2-1; TRBD2 matches 12 bases. Germline V lookup: CDR1 MNHEY, CDR2 SMNVEV (reference sequence). Trimming removed 5 bases from V and 8 bases from J; junction bases left unmatched: 7. This CDR3 is 15 amino acids long. Here the CDR3 DNA reads TGTGCCAGCAGTCTGCTAGCGGGAGGGGTATATGAGCAGTTCTTC. Translating gives CASSLLAGGVYEQFF.

The chain has TRBV4-3 and TRBJ1-4; 9 bases agree with TRBD1. The germline V gene has CDR1 LGHNA and CDR2 YSLEER. With 4 bases clipped from V and 7 bases from J, the junction kept 4 bases outside the gene matches. The CDR3 sequence is 14 residues long. CDR3 in DNA: TGCGCCAGCAGCCCCGGGACAGGGATTGAAAAACTGTTTTTT. This sequence encodes CASSPGTGIEKLFF.

The V gene is TRBV27, the J gene TRBJ2-3; 8 bases match TRBD1. There are 16 residues in the CDR3. Germline trimming cut 1 base from V and 6 bases from J; bases unmatched to any gene: 9. Germline V CDR1 and CDR2: MNHEY, SMNVEV (reference sequence). CDR3 bases: TGTGCCAGCAGTTTATACGGACAGGGAGGAGGTGATACGCAGTATTTT. Translation gives CASSLYGQGGGDTQYF.

This clone was seen a few times. The rearrangement links TRBV11-2 to TRBJ2-6, with a weak D call TRBD1 (5 bases). The length of the CDR3 is 15 residues. Germline CDR1 SGHAT, CDR2 FQNNGV. V was clipped by 4 bases and J by 4 bases, with 11 bases between them. This CDR3 is CASSSLGAGANVLTF. CDR3 DNA sequence: TGTGCCAGCAGCTCTCTTGGGGCCGGGGCCAACGTCCTGACTTTC. Full variable domain (rest looked up from reference TRBV11-2 and TRBJ2-6): EAGVAQSPRYKIIEKRQSVAFWCNPISGHATLYWYQQILGQGPKLLIQFQNNGVVDDSQLPKDRFSAERLKGVDSTLKIQPAKLEDSAVYLCASSSLGAGANVLTFGAGSRLTVL.

This chain uses TRBV2 with TRBJ1-2; D call uncertain. The CDR3 totals 14 residues. The germline V gene has CDR1 SNHLY and CDR2 FYNNEI. Trimming shortened V by 4 bases and J by 0 bases, and 9 bases separated the two germline ends. The CDR3 is CASSVMVANYGYTF. CDR3 nucleotides: TGTGCCAGCAGTGTGATGGTAGCTAACTATGGCTACACCTTC.

This chain links TRBV29-1 with TRBJ2-3, with 9 bases identical to TRBD2. Germline CDR1 is SQVTM and CDR2 is ANQGSEA. J gave up 1 base and V 4 bases, and 6 bases lay outside the gene matches. The CDR3 is made up of 15 amino acids. The chain's CDR3 is CSVGVRLAGTDTQYF. DNA of the CDR3: TGCAGCGTTGGGGTCAGACTAGCGGGCACAGATACGCAGTATTTT.

The chain carries TRBV5-1 and TRBJ2-1, with D tentatively TRBD1 (6 bases). The germline V gene has CDR1 SGHRS and CDR2 YFSETQ. The CDR3 extends over 15 amino acids. V lost 2 bases and J lost 4, with 13 bases in between. CDR3 bases: TGCGCCAGCAGCTTAGGCCACAGGGCTTACAATGAGCAGTTCTTC. Encoded protein: CASSLGHRAYNEQFF.

This clone was counted a single time. This specimen includes other DNA sequences encoding the same CDR3. This chain uses TRBV5-1 with TRBJ2-1; 10 nucleotides align to TRBD2. Unmatched junction bases numbered 6, after V lost 2 bases and J lost 4 bases. Germline loops: CDR1 SGHRS, CDR2 YFSETQ. The CDR3 is 16 amino acids. Here the CDR3 reads CASSLGSSGGYNEQFF. In DNA form, the CDR3 reads TGCGCCAGCAGCTTAGGATCTAGCGGGGGTTACAATGAGCAGTTCTTC.

The rearrangement uses TRBV7-2 and TRBJ2-7, with 12 bases lining up with TRBD1. Trimming removed 5 bases from V and 6 bases from J; junction bases left unmatched: 8. The germline CDR1 and CDR2 sequences are SGHTA and FQGNSA. The CDR3 contains 15 residues. The CDR3 reads CASSLRRDRGLEQYF. The CDR3 DNA follows: TGTGCCAGCAGCCTCCGTCGGGACAGGGGGCTCGAGCAGTACTTC.

The V gene is TRBV4-2, the J gene TRBJ2-7; weak D call: TRBD2 (6 bases). The V end lost 3 bases, the J end lost 1 base, and 25 bases lay between the germline ends. Per the germline V gene, CDR1 is LGHNA and CDR2 is YNFKEQ. The CDR3 has 19 amino acids. CDR3 DNA sequence: TGTGCCAGCAGCCAGGGGGGTTGGGCGCGGGGAATCGATTCCTACGAGCAGTACTTC. Translation: CASSQGGWARGIDSYEQYF.

There are a few counts of this clone. CDR3 sequence reads: CASSGPRKTEAFF. The CDR3 DNA is TGTGCCAGTAGTGGTCCCAGGAAGACTGAAGCTTTCTTT. The chain is built from TRBV19 and TRBJ1-1, with unresolved D. This CDR3 spans 13 amino acids. CDR1 and CDR2 from the germline V gene are LNHDA and SQIVND (reference sequence). V was pared by 5 bases and J by 5 bases, with 12 bases between.

V is TRBV11-2 and J is TRBJ2-3; 14 nucleotides match TRBD2. The junction had 9 bases not matched to a gene; V was cut back by 5 bases and J by 5 bases. The CDR3 is 17 amino acids. Germline values: CDR1 SGHAT, CDR2 FQNNGV. The CDR3 sequence is CASSPVGLAGVKDTQYF. The CDR3 region has the DNA TGTGCCAGCAGCCCAGTGGGACTAGCGGGAGTAAAAGATACGCAGTATTTT.

In this sample, this clone turned up a few times. The V call is TRBV4-1, the J call TRBJ2-1, with D perhaps TRBD1 (6 bases). This CDR3 has 17 amino acids. V was cut by 3 bases and J by 4 bases, with 19 bases left in between. Germline values: CDR1 MGHRA, CDR2 YSYEKL. The DNA for the CDR3 is TGCGCCAGCAGCCATGCCACAGGGAGAGGTACATACAATGAGCAGTTCTTC. Protein sequence: CASSHATGRGTYNEQFF.

The chain carries TRBV2 and TRBJ2-6, with 10 bases aligning to TRBD1. The CDR3 totals 17 residues. Trimming at V came to 7 bases and at J to 2 bases, leaving 8 bases not matched to a gene. Per the germline V gene, CDR1 is SNHLY and CDR2 is FYNNEI. DNA for the CDR3: TGTGCCAGCATTCCGGGACAGGGGAGACCTGGGGCCAACGTCCTGACTTTC. It codes for CASIPGQGRPGANVLTF.

The J gene is TRBJ1-2, the V gene TRBV9, with D possibly being TRBD1 (6 bases). Trimming cost V 0 bases and J 9 bases, with 9 bases left between them. This CDR3 region has 12 residues. The V gene's germline CDR1 is SGDLS and CDR2 YYNGEE. CDR3 region: CASSVDQGRYTF. CDR3 bases: TGTGCCAGCAGCGTAGATCAGGGGCGCTACACCTTC. The complete variable domain, with remaining parts taken from reference TRBV9 and TRBJ1-2, reads DSGVTQTPKHLITATGQRVTLRCSPRSGDLSVYWYQQSLDQGLQFLIQYYNGEERAKGNILERFSAQQFPDLHSELNLSSLELGDSALYFCASSVDQGRYTFGSGTRLTVV.

The rearrangement links TRBV5-1 to TRBJ2-1; 11 bases are shared with TRBD2. CDR3 length: 16 residues. Germline V lookup: CDR1 SGHRS, CDR2 YFSETQ. V shed 4 bases, J shed 6 bases, and the junction held 9 bases outside the gene matches. CDR3 amino acids: CASSPDGLAGRNEQFF. The CDR3 coding sequence is TGCGCCAGCAGCCCCGACGGACTAGCGGGCCGCAATGAGCAGTTCTTC.

This chain links TRBV6-5 with TRBJ1-1; TRBD1 matches 7 bases. This CDR3 has 14 amino acids. CDR1 is MNHEY, CDR2 SVGAGI, per germline. The J segment lost 8 bases and the V segment lost 2 bases, leaving 8 bases of the junction unmatched. In DNA, the CDR3 is TGTGCCAGCAGTTACGCTCCGGGACAGCAGGAAGCTTTCTTT. Translating it yields CASSYAPGQQEAFF.

The chain is built from TRBV6-5 and TRBJ2-3, with 8 bases identical to TRBD1. Germline V gene sequence: CDR1 MNHEY, CDR2 SVGAGI. This CDR3 is 15 amino acids long. The ends lost 6 bases at V and 0 bases at J; junction bases unmatched: 5. CDR3: CASRTRGRSTDTQYF. DNA for the CDR3: TGTGCCAGCAGGACCAGGGGGCGGAGCACAGATACGCAGTATTTT.

DNA of the CDR3: TGTGCCAGCAGCCCCGGACGGGGGGCTGCTGGAAACACCATATATTTT. Amino acids: CASSPGRGAAGNTIYF. The chain is built from TRBV5-4 and TRBJ1-3, with D perhaps matching TRBD1 (6 bases). The CDR3 spans 16 residues. Trimming took off 4 bases at V and 2 bases at J, with 16 bases between the two ends. Germline V CDR1 and CDR2: SGHNT, YYREEE (reference sequence).